These 22 T cell receptor beta chains came from one sample sequenced in a study of neurological immune-mediated disorders. TCRdb redid the calling of the 5' RACE reads with MiXCR, one entry per CDR3 protein. The sample has about 80,000 distinct CDR3 sequences; around 6% are singletons. Time point: longitudinal time-point 2. Sequenced input: PBMCs. These receptors were obtained from an older woman with multiple sclerosis.

This clonotype was detected ten times or more. V is TRBV27 and J is TRBJ2-7; D not resolved. Germline CDR1 MNHEY, CDR2 SMNVEV (reference sequence). CDR3 length: 14 residues. With 4 bases removed from V and 2 bases from J, the gap between germline ends came to 12 bases. The chain's CDR3 is CASSSSIGPYEQYF. CDR3 sequence (DNA): TGTGCCAGCAGTTCGAGTATCGGCCCCTACGAGCAGTACTTC.

The rearrangement links TRBV5-1 to TRBJ1-3; 9 positions agree with TRBD1. The CDR3 totals 14 residues. Germline assignment: CDR1 SGHRS and CDR2 YFSETQ. The junction had 3 bases not matched to a gene; V was cut back by 4 bases and J by 4 bases. Here the CDR3 reads CASSRTGDGNTIYF. The CDR3 coding sequence is TGCGCCAGCAGCCGGACAGGGGACGGAAACACCATATATTTT.

This clonotype occurred many times. The chain employs TRBV29-1 and TRBJ1-1, with D perhaps matching TRBD1 (6 bases). Trimming took off 1 base at V and 1 base at J, with 7 bases between the two ends. This CDR3 has 13 residues. Germline-derived CDR1 and CDR2 are SQVTM and ANQGSEA. The CDR3, as DNA: TGCAGCGTTGAAGTAGGGGGGAACACTGAAGCTTTCTTT. It encodes CSVEVGGNTEAFF.

About this clonotype itself: Given a much more abundant clone one base away, this may be a read error. The gene calls are TRBV20-1 and TRBJ1-1, with 11 bases identical to TRBD1. Germline V CDR1 and CDR2: DFQATT, SNEGSKA (reference sequence). The CDR3 is 12 amino acids. The CDR3 nucleotides read TGCAGTGCCGGACAGGGGGCGACTGAAGATTTCTTT. It translates to CSAGQGATEDFF.

The table lists this clonotype with many counts. The chain combines TRBV7-9 with TRBJ2-1, with D unclear. The ends were cut back, 5 bases at V and 0 bases at J, with 11 bases in the middle. The CDR3 is 15 amino acids. Germline CDR1 reads SEHNR; CDR2 reads FQNEAQ (reference sequence). The CDR3 here is CASSPYTSSYNEQFF. CDR3 nucleotide sequence: TGTGCCAGCAGCCCTTACACGAGCTCCTACAATGAGCAGTTCTTC.

This clonotype was counted ten times or more. CDR3 sequence: CASSPGEFQHF. The DNA of the CDR3 is TGTGCCAGCTCCCCCGGGGAGTTCCAGCATTTT. The rearrangement joins TRBV18 to TRBJ1-5, with D uncertain. CDR3 length: 11 amino acids. Between the trimmed V and J ends, which lost 6 bases and 12 bases, there was a span of 12 bases. Germline-derived CDR1 and CDR2 are KGHSH and LQKENI.

Concerning this clonotype itself: Being one base from a much bigger clone, this may be a read error. CDR3: CAGSRTGTSGDYEQYF. The CDR3, as DNA: TGTGCCGGCAGCAGGACCGGGACTAGCGGGGACTACGAGCAGTACTTC. The gene calls are TRBV6-6 and TRBJ2-7; 13 bases agree with TRBD2. The germline V gene has CDR1 MNHNY and CDR2 SVGAGI (reference sequence). This CDR3 is 16 amino acids long.

This clonotype was seen ten or more times. The gene calls are TRBV5-6 and TRBJ1-5; maybe TRBD1 (5 bases). The V gene lost 2 bases and the J gene lost 4 bases, with 13 bases spanning the gap. Germline values: CDR1 SGHDT, CDR2 YYEEEE. The CDR3 spans 15 residues. CDR3: CASSLGVGRNQPQHF. The CDR3 DNA follows: TGTGCCAGCAGCTTAGGGGTAGGGCGGAATCAGCCCCAGCATTTT.

This clonotype was picked up many times. This chain connects TRBV29-1 to TRBJ2-3; the match to TRBD1 covers 7 bases. The CDR3 has 14 residues. V trimming: 7 bases; J trimming: 3 bases; junction bases outside the gene matches: 10. Per germline, CDR1 SQVTM and CDR2 ANQGSEA. CDR3 in amino acids: CSDRPGQKTDTQYF. The CDR3 DNA is TGCAGCGACCGACCGGGACAGAAAACAGATACGCAGTATTTT.

This clonotype has a count of ten or more. This chain links TRBV6-5 with TRBJ1-5; 8 bases are a match to TRBD1. The germline gives CDR1 MNHEY, CDR2 SVGAGI. The length of the CDR3 is 15 residues. V lost 6 bases, J lost 5 bases, and 9 bases stayed unmatched. The CDR3 spells CASSRAGGSYQPQHF. DNA of the CDR3: TGTGCCAGCAGCCGCGCAGGGGGCTCCTATCAGCCCCAGCATTTT.

This clonotype was detected many times. V is TRBV5-1 and J is TRBJ1-4, with a possible D match to TRBD1 (5 bases). Germline V gene lookup returns CDR1 SGHRS and CDR2 YFSETQ. With 4 bases removed from V and 8 bases from J, the gap between germline ends came to 15 bases. CDR3 length: 14 amino acids. The CDR3 here is CASSIRMGTEKLFF. DNA for the CDR3: TGCGCCAGCAGCATCCGGATGGGGACGGAAAAACTGTTTTTT.

In its sample, this clonotype was seen many times. The chain employs TRBV20-1 and TRBJ1-1; tentative D call: TRBD1 (6 bases). Deletions cut 0 bases from V and 10 bases from J, with 18 bases between. This CDR3 comprises 14 residues. CDR1 DFQATT and CDR2 SNEGSKA come from the germline V gene (reference sequence). The CDR3 region is CSARDQGRLKGAFF. The DNA for the CDR3 is TGCAGTGCTAGAGATCAGGGGCGCTTAAAGGGAGCTTTCTTT.

This clonotype appeared many times. The chain has TRBV12-3 or TRBV12-4 and TRBJ1-2, with D possibly being TRBD1 (6 bases). The CDR3 contains 13 residues. Trimming took 6 bases from V and 4 from J, leaving 12 bases between them. CDR3 bases: TGTGCCAGCAGGCAGACACAGGGCTATGGCTACACCTTC. This codes for CASRQTQGYGYTF.

The table lists this clonotype with many counts. The chain has TRBV29-1 and TRBJ1-1, with unresolved D. Germline CDR1 is SQVTM and CDR2 is ANQGSEA. The CDR3 covers 11 residues. The CDR3 sequence is CMGGGWTEAFF. The CDR3 DNA follows: TGCATGGGAGGAGGGTGGACTGAAGCTTTCTTT.

This clonotype was seen at least ten times. The chain links TRBV11-2 to TRBJ2-6; 9 bases align to TRBD1. The CDR3 extends over 18 amino acids. Unmatched junction bases numbered 8, after V lost 5 bases and J lost 0 bases. Germline values: CDR1 SGHAT, CDR2 FQNNGV. The CDR3 region has the DNA TGTGCCAGCAGCACCTTCGGGACAGGGATCTCTGGGGCCAACGTCCTGACTTTC. Translation gives CASSTFGTGISGANVLTF.

Concerning this clonotype: This may be a read error, as it is one base from a much larger clone. V is TRBV12-3 or TRBV12-4 and J is TRBJ2-2; no reliable D call. The CDR3 loop spans 16 amino acids. V lost 0 bases to trimming and J lost 4 bases, with 12 bases between them. CDR3 sequence: CASSLAAGRCTGELFF. Here the CDR3 DNA reads TGTGCCAGCAGTTTAGCGGCAGGCCGGTGCACCGGGGAGCTGTTTTTT.

As for this clonotype: The germline gene is not matched at one end of the junction; a read error may be the cause. The J gene is TRBJ2-2, the V gene TRBV5-1; D is undetermined. CDR3 length: 15 amino acids. Germline V CDR1 and CDR2: SGHRS, YFSETQ. Written as DNA, the CDR3 is TGCACCAGCAGCTTGGACGGCTTAAACACCGGGGAGCTGTTTTTT. Its translation is CTSSLDGLNTGELFF.

The V call is TRBV7-6, the J call TRBJ2-1, with 12 bases fitting TRBD2. Trimming cost V 5 bases and J 6 bases; bases outside gene matches: 5. Germline V gives CDR1 SGHVS, CDR2 FNYEAQ. The CDR3 length is 15 residues. The DNA of the CDR3 is TGTGCCAGCAGCAGAGGACTAGCGGGGCTCAATGAGCAGTTCTTC. As protein: CASSRGLAGLNEQFF.

This clonotype has at least ten counts. V gene TRBV27 combines with J gene TRBJ2-3; TRBD1 matches 12 bases. V shed 4 bases and J 4 bases; nucleotides not matched to a gene: 12. Germline V lookup: CDR1 MNHEY, CDR2 SMNVEV (reference sequence). There are 18 residues in the CDR3. CDR3 in DNA: TGTGCCAGCAGTTCGTTTAACCGGGACAGGGGGCGCGCAGATACGCAGTATTTT. It specifies CASSSFNRDRGRADTQYF.

This clonotype came up many times. The chain has TRBV6-5 and TRBJ1-2; perhaps TRBD1 as D (5 bases). Trimming cost V 0 bases and J 8 bases, with 13 bases left between them. Per the germline V gene, CDR1 is MNHEY and CDR2 is SVGAGI. This CDR3 is 14 amino acids long. CDR3 DNA sequence: TGTGCCAGCAGTTACTCCGGGACTCCACGCGGCTACACCTTC. Protein sequence: CASSYSGTPRGYTF.

This clonotype was detected ten times or more. The chain employs TRBV27 and TRBJ2-5; possible D gene TRBD2, 6 bases. CDR1 is MNHEY, CDR2 SMNVEV, per germline (reference sequence). The length of the CDR3 is 13 residues. V was shortened by 3 bases and J by 7 bases, with 12 bases between the two germline ends. In nucleotides, the CDR3 is TGTGCCAGCAGTTTCGCCGGGGAGGCGACCCAGTACTTC. Protein product: CASSFAGEATQYF.

This clonotype was picked up many times. The gene calls are TRBV20-1 and TRBJ1-2; 11 bases fit TRBD1. Germline CDR1 is DFQATT and CDR2 is SNEGSKA (reference sequence). The CDR3 contains 16 residues. Trimming at V came to 3 bases and at J to 2 bases, leaving 8 bases not matched to a gene. CDR3 DNA: TGCAGTGCTAGCCGGAGGCGGGACAGGGGGAACTATGGCTACACCTTC. Its translation is CSASRRRDRGNYGYTF.